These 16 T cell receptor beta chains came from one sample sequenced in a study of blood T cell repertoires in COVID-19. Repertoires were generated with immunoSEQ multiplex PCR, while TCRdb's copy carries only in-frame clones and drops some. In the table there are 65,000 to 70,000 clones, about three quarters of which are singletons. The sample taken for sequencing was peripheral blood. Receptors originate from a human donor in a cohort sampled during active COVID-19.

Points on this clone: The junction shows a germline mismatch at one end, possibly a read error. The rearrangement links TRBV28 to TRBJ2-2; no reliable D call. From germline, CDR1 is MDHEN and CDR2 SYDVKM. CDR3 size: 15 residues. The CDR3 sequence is CASSLGSRPDTHESF. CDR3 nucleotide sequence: TGTGCCAGCAGTTTAGGATCTCGGCCAGACACTCACGAATCATTT.

In DNA, the CDR3 is TGTGCCAGCAGCCAACCTCCGGGCCCCCGGCGGGGATACGAGCAGTACTTC. Its translation: CASSQPPGPRRGYEQYF. The chain recombines TRBV27 with TRBJ2-7; D is perhaps TRBD2 (6 bases). From germline, CDR1 is MNHEY and CDR2 SMNVEV (reference sequence). CDR3 length equals 17 residues. Deletions cut 6 bases from V and 4 bases from J, with 25 bases between.

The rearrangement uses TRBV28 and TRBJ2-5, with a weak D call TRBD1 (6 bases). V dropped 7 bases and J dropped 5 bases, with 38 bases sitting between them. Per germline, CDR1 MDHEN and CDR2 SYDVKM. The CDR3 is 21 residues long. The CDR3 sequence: CASNTNGQGNELAYPTETQYF. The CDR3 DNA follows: TGTGCCAGCAACACTAACGGGCAGGGGAATGAGCTAGCCTACCCCACTGAGACCCAGTACTTC. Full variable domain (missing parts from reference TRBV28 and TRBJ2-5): DVKVTQSSRYLVKRTGEKVFLECVQDMDHENMFWYRQDPGLGLRLIYFSYDVKMKEKGDIPEGYSVSREKKERFSLILESASTNQTSMYLCASNTNGQGNELAYPTETQYFGPGTRLLVL.

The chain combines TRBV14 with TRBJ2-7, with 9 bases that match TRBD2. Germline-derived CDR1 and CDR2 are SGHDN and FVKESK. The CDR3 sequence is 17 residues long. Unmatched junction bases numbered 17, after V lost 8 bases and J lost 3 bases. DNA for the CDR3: TGTGCCAGCGCCGGAGAAGACAGGCTAGCGGGATTCTACGAGCAGTACTTC. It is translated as CASAGEDRLAGFYEQYF. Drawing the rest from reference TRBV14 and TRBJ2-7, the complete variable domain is EAGVTQFPSHSVIEKGQTVTLRCDPISGHDNLYWYRRVMGKEIKFLLHFVKESKQDESGMPNNRFLAERTGGTYSTLKVQPAELEDSGVYFCASAGEDRLAGFYEQYFGPGTRLTVT.

The CDR3 is CASSQRLIRTGTSTDTQYF. The CDR3 DNA sequence: TGCGCCAGCAGCCAACGACTTATAAGAACCGGGACTAGCACAGATACGCAGTATTTT. The chain recombines TRBV4-1 with TRBJ2-3; the D gene is possibly TRBD2 (6 bases). The CDR3 is 19 residues long. Trimming left V 2 bases short and J 0 bases short, with 21 bases between. Germline CDR1 reads MGHRA; CDR2 reads YSYEKL.

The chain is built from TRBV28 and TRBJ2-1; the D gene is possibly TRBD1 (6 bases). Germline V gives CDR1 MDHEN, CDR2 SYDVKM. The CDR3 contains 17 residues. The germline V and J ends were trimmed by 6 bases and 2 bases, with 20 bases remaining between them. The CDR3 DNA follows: TGTGCCAGCAGAATTTCACCTACAGGGACCCCCTACAATGAGCAGTTCTTC. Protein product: CASRISPTGTPYNEQFF.

This chain's CDR3 is CASSITSGTSGLYEQYF. The CDR3 nucleotides are TGTGCCAGTAGTATAACCTCCGGGACTAGCGGATTATACGAGCAGTACTTC. The chain joins TRBV19 to TRBJ2-7; 11 bases line up with TRBD2. The V gene's germline CDR1 is LNHDA and CDR2 SQIVND (reference sequence). Trimming cost V 2 bases and J 4 bases; bases outside gene matches: 10. There are 17 residues in the CDR3.

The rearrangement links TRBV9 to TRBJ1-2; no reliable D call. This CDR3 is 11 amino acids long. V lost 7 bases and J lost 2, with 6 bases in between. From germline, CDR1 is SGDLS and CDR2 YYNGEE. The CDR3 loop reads CASEANYGYTF. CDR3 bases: TGTGCCAGCGAAGCGAACTATGGCTACACCTTC.

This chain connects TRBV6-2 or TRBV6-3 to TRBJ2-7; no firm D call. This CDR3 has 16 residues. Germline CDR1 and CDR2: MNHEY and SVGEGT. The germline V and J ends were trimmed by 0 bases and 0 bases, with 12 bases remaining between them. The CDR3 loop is CASSYSELRSSYEQYF. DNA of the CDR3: TGTGCCAGCAGTTACTCCGAACTTAGGAGCTCCTACGAGCAGTACTTC.

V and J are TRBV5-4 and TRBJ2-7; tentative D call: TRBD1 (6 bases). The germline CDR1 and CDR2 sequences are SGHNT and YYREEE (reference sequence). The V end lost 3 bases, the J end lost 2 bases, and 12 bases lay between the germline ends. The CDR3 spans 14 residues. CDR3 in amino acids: CASSSRDTTYEQYF. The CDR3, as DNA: TGTGCCAGCAGCTCTCGGGACACAACCTACGAGCAGTACTTC.

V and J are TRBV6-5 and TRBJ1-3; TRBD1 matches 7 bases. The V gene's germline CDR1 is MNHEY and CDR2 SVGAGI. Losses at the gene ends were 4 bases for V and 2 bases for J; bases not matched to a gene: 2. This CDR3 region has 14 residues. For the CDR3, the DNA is TGTGCCAGCAGTTCGAGGGGGCCTGGAAACACCATATATTTT. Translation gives CASSSRGPGNTIYF.

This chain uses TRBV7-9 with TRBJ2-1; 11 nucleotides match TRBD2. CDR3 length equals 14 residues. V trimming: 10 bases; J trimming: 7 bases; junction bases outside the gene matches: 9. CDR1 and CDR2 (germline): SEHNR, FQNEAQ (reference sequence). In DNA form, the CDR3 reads TGTGCCACCTTCGGACTAGCGGGCGGGAATGAGCAGTTCTTC. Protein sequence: CATFGLAGGNEQFF.

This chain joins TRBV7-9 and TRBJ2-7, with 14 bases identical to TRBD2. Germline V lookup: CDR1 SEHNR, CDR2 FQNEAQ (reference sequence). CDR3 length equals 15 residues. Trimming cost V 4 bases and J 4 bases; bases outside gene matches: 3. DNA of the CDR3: TGTGCCAGCAGCTCCCGACTAGCGGGAGGGTACGAGCAGTACTTC. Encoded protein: CASSSRLAGGYEQYF.

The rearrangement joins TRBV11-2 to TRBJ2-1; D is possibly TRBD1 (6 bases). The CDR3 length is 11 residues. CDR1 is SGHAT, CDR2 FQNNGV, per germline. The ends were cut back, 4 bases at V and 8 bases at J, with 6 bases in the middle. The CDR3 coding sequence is TGTGCCAGCAGCTCAGGGGATGAGCAGTTCTTC. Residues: CASSSGDEQFF. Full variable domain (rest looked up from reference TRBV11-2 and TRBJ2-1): EAGVAQSPRYKIIEKRQSVAFWCNPISGHATLYWYQQILGQGPKLLIQFQNNGVVDDSQLPKDRFSAERLKGVDSTLKIQPAKLEDSAVYLCASSSGDEQFFGPGTRLTVL.

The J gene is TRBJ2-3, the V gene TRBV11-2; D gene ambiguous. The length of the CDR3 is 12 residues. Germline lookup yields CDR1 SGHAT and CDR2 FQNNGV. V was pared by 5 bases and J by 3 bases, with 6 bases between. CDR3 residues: CASSPQTDTQYF. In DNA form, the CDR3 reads TGTGCCAGCAGCCCCCAAACAGATACGCAGTATTTT.

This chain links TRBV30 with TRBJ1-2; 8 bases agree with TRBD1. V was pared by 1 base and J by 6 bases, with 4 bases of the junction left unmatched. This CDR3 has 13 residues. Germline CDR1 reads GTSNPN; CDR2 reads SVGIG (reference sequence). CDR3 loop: CAWSGQGWDGYTF. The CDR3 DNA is TGTGCCTGGAGTGGACAGGGGTGGGATGGCTACACCTTC.